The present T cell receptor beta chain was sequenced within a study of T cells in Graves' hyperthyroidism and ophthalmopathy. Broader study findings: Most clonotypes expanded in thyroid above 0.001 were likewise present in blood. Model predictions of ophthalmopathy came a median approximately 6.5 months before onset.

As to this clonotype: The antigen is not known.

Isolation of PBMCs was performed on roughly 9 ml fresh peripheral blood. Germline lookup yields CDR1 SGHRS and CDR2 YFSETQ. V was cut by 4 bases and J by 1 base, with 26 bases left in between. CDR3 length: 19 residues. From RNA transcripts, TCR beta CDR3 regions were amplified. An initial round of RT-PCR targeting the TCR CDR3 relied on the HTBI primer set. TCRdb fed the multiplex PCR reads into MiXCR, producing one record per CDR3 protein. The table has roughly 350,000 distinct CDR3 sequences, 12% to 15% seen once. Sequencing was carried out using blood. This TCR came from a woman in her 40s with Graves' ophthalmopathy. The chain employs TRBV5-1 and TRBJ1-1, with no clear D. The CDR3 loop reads CASSVAGALTVGTNTEAFF. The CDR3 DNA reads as TGCGCCAGCAGCGTCGCAGGAGCTCTCACGGTGGGTACGAACACTGAAGCTTTCTTT.